This T cell receptor (beta chain) stems from a study of cytomegalovirus exposure and HLA in healthy donors. General observations from the study: Later analysis identified about 18,000 TCR beta sequences associated with HLA alleles, using a false discovery rate threshold of 0.05. It was reported that TCR beta sequences correctly inferred the HLA-A and HLA-B alleles for most subjects. As a later analysis showed, a missense DCLRE1C variant was linked to trimming of TCR beta V- and J-genes. Later on, an analysis showed TCR association rates differing by HLA locus, with DRB1 the most and HLA-C the fewest.

The germline gives CDR1 LNHDA, CDR2 SQIVND (reference sequence). J lost 0 bases, V lost 1 base, and 3 bases had no gene match. The CDR3 runs to 17 residues. To note about this clone: Its antigen is as yet unknown.

The PCR had 60 Vbeta and 13 Jbeta primers. Sequenced by immunoSEQ multiplex PCR; TCRdb stores in-frame clones only, minus some. The profile shows 150,000 to 200,000 clones, 77% of them singletons. This chain links TRBV19 with TRBJ2-5; 12 bases are a match to TRBD2. The sequence was collected from a woman aged 25 to 39 in good health and CMV-seropositive. Sequencing was carried out using PBMCs. CDR3 bases: TGTGCCAGTAGTATAGTTCTAGCGGGAGGGTACCAAGAGACCCAGTACTTC. Translating gives CASSIVLAGGYQETQYF.